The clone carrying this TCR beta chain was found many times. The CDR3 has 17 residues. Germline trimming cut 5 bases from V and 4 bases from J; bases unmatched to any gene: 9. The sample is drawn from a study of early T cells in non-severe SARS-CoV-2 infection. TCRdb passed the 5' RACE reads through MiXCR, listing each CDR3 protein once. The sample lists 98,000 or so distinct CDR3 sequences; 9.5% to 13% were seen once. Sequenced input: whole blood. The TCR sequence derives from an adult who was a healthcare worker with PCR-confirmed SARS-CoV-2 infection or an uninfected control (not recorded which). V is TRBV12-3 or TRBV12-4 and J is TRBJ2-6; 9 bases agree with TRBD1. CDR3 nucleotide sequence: TGTGCCAGCAGTCCTGCCCGGACAGGGGCCGGGGCCAACGTCCTGACTTTC. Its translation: CASSPARTGAGANVLTF.